The 9 T cell receptor beta chains below all came from one sample that was sequenced in a study of cytomegalovirus exposure and HLA in healthy donors. In the PCR, 60 Vbeta and 13 Jbeta primers were used. Assay used: immunoSEQ multiplex PCR; TCRdb lists only in-frame clones, some missing. The sample carries around 200,000 clones, 60% to 80% recorded once. What was sequenced was PBMCs. These receptors were taken from a male donor in good health and CMV-seronegative.

The J gene is TRBJ2-1, the V gene TRBV7-3; the D is unclear. This CDR3 comprises 15 residues. The V gene's germline CDR1 is SGHTA and CDR2 FQGTGA. V lost 6 bases and J 0 bases, leaving 12 bases between the germline ends. The CDR3 nucleotides are TGTGCCAGCAGATTGAGAGGAAGCTCCTACAATGAGCAGTTCTTC. Its translation is CASRLRGSSYNEQFF.

The chain is built from TRBV28 and TRBJ2-3; D is possibly TRBD1 (7 bases). Germline values: CDR1 MDHEN, CDR2 SYDVKM. CDR3 length: 16 residues. The V end lost 8 bases, the J end lost 6 bases, and 24 bases lay between the germline ends. In DNA form, the CDR3 reads TGTGCCAGCCCCCCAGGGGGGAGAACTAGCCCCGATACGCAGTATTTT. It encodes CASPPGGRTSPDTQYF.

This clone occurred a few times. The V gene is TRBV4-3, the J gene TRBJ1-2; D unclear. V lost 2 bases to trimming and J lost 0 bases, with 4 bases between them. Germline V gives CDR1 LGHNA, CDR2 YSLEER. The CDR3 is made up of 13 amino acids. The CDR3 DNA sequence: TGCGCCAGCAGCCAACAGGCTAACTATGGCTACACCTTC. Its translation is CASSQQANYGYTF.

This clone was recorded a few times. J is TRBJ2-5 and V is TRBV5-6, with D tentatively TRBD2 (6 bases). The CDR3 is made up of 14 amino acids. Trimming removed 4 bases from V and 5 bases from J, with 15 bases in between. Germline CDR1 reads SGHDT; CDR2 reads YYEEEE. The CDR3 DNA reads TGTGCCAGCAGCCCGGCGGGATCGGGGGAGACCCAGTACTTC. It translates to CASSPAGSGETQYF.

V is TRBV27 and J is TRBJ2-3; TRBD1 matches 10 bases. The CDR3 contains 15 residues. J gave up 3 bases and V 5 bases, and 5 bases lay outside the gene matches. CDR1 is MNHEY and CDR2 is SMNVEV in the germline V gene (reference sequence). The CDR3: CASSPGTGETDTQYF. The CDR3 coding sequence is TGTGCCAGCAGTCCCGGGACAGGGGAAACAGATACGCAGTATTTT.

V gene TRBV7-8 combines with J gene TRBJ1-1, with a possible D match to TRBD1 (6 bases). The length of the CDR3 is 13 residues. The V and J ends lost 4 bases and 1 base respectively, with 7 bases between them. Per the germline V gene, CDR1 is SGHVS and CDR2 is FQNEAQ. In nucleotides, the CDR3 is TGTGCCAGCAGCTCACAGGGGAACACTGAAGCTTTCTTT. The encoded protein is CASSSQGNTEAFF.

The chain has TRBV5-1 and TRBJ2-7, with 7 bases fitting TRBD1. Per germline, CDR1 SGHRS and CDR2 YFSETQ. The CDR3 runs 15 residues. The V gene end was trimmed by 4 bases and the J gene end by 4 bases; junction bases not matched to a gene: 11. CDR3 sequence reads: CASSPYTGDNYEQYF. DNA of the CDR3: TGCGCCAGCAGCCCCTACACAGGGGACAATTACGAGCAGTACTTC.

The V call is TRBV7-2, the J call TRBJ2-7; a weak D match, TRBD1 (6 bases). The CDR3 sequence is 15 residues long. Germline V CDR1 and CDR2: SGHTA, FQGNSA. V was clipped by 6 bases and J by 2 bases, with 17 bases between them. CDR3 bases: TGTGCCAGCAGGGTTCCGGGACAACAAACCTACGAGCAGTACTTC. Translated: CASRVPGQQTYEQYF.

V is TRBV7-9 and J is TRBJ2-1; TRBD1 might be the D (6 bases). The ends were cut back, 7 bases at V and 2 bases at J, with 15 bases in the middle. The CDR3 totals 15 residues. Germline CDR1 and CDR2: SEHNR and FQNEAQ (reference sequence). CDR3 DNA: TGTGCCAGCACCAAAAGGGGACAAACCTACAATGAGCAGTTCTTC. Translated: CASTKRGQTYNEQFF.